Listed here are 8 T cell receptor beta chains from one sample, sequenced in a study of blood T cell repertoires in COVID-19. Assay used: immunoSEQ multiplex PCR; TCRdb lists only in-frame clones, some missing. The table includes about 280,000 clones, around 90% detected once. Sequencing was carried out using peripheral blood. The receptors come from a man aged 18 to 35 with active or convalescent COVID-19.

The V and J genes are TRBV9 and TRBJ2-2; D gene uncertain. The ends were cut back, 0 bases at V and 7 bases at J, with 7 bases in the middle. Germline lookup yields CDR1 SGDLS and CDR2 YYNGEE. The CDR3 sequence is 13 residues long. CDR3 nucleotides: TGTGCCAGCAGCGTAGCGTCAGGCGGGGAGCTGTTTTTT. This gives the protein CASSVASGGELFF.

This rearrangement joins TRBV9 to TRBJ2-6; 8 bases agree with TRBD1. The V segment lost 3 bases and the J segment 4 bases; nucleotides outside the gene matches: 6. The germline gives CDR1 SGDLS, CDR2 YYNGEE. The length of the CDR3 is 16 residues. The DNA of the CDR3 is TGTGCCAGCAGCGCCGGACAGGGCGGCGGGGCCAACGTCCTGACTTTC. Protein: CASSAGQGGGANVLTF.

CDR3 coding DNA: TGTGCCAGCAGCGTAATCGGAGGAGAGACCCAGTACTTC. As protein: CASSVIGGETQYF. This chain links TRBV9 with TRBJ2-5; TRBD2 might be the D (5 bases). CDR1 is SGDLS, CDR2 YYNGEE, per germline. The V end lost 1 base, the J end lost 4 bases, and 8 bases lay between the germline ends. The CDR3 extends over 13 amino acids.

The chain joins TRBV19 to TRBJ2-3; 12 bases align to TRBD2. CDR3 length: 20 residues. J lost 0 bases, V lost 3 bases, and 13 bases had no gene match. Per the germline V gene, CDR1 is LNHDA and CDR2 is SQIVND (reference sequence). CDR3 sequence (DNA): TGTGCCAGTAGTATTAGCCGACTAGCGGGGGAGTACGCTAGCACAGATACGCAGTATTTT. Its translation is CASSISRLAGEYASTDTQYF.

The gene calls are TRBV29-1 and TRBJ1-1; perhaps TRBD1 as D (6 bases). The CDR3 has 14 amino acids. The ends were cut back, 4 bases at V and 7 bases at J, with 19 bases in the middle. In germline, CDR1 is SQVTM, CDR2 ANQGSEA. CDR3: CSVALQTGRDEAFF. The CDR3 DNA reads TGCAGCGTTGCCCTTCAGACAGGCCGGGATGAAGCTTTCTTT.

This clone has more than one count but fewer than ten. The chain has TRBV25-1 and TRBJ1-1; no firm D call. The CDR3 runs to 15 residues. The V gene lost 6 bases and the J gene lost 0 bases, with 14 bases spanning the gap. Germline CDR1 and CDR2: MGHDK and SYGVNS. The DNA of the CDR3 is TGTGCCAGCAGGGAAACGACAAGACTGAACACTGAAGCTTTCTTT. It yields the protein CASRETTRLNTEAFF.

V is TRBV6-5 and J is TRBJ2-5; TRBD1 might be the D (6 bases). V lost 0 bases and J lost 2, with 13 bases in between. Germline-derived CDR1 and CDR2 are MNHEY and SVGAGI. CDR3 length equals 16 residues. As DNA, the CDR3 is TGTGCCAGCAGTTACTCGATAGGACAGCGACAAGAGACCCAGTACTTC. Translating it yields CASSYSIGQRQETQYF.

V is TRBV10-3 and J is TRBJ2-1; the match to TRBD2 covers 11 bases. The CDR3 totals 17 residues. V lost 2 bases to trimming and J lost 4 bases; unmatched junction nucleotides: 7. Germline CDR1 reads ENHRY; CDR2 reads SYGVKD. CDR3 DNA sequence: TGTGCCATCAGTGAGGGTACTAGCGGGGGTCTATACAATGAGCAGTTCTTC. This gives the protein CAISEGTSGGLYNEQFF.